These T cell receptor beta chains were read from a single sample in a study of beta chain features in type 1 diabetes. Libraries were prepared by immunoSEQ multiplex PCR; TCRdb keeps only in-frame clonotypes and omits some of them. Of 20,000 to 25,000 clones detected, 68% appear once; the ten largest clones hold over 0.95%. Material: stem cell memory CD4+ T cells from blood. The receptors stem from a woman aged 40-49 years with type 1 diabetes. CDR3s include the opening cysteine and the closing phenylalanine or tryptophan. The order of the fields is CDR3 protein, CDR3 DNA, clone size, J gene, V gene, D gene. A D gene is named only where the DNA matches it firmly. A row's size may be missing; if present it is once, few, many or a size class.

CDR3aa: CASSRTQGGEEKLFF; CDR3nt: TGCGCCAGCAGCCGGACCCAAGGAGGGGAGGAAAAACTGTTTTTT; abundance: -; j_gene: TRBJ1-4; v_gene: TRBV5-1; d_gene: -
CDR3aa: CASSLETGHGYTF; CDR3nt: TGTGCCAGCAGCTTAGAGACAGGGCACGGCTACACCTTC; abundance: -; j_gene: TRBJ1-2; v_gene: TRBV5-6; d_gene: TRBD1
CDR3aa: CASTLGQGTQPQHF; CDR3nt: TGTGCCAGCACTCTTGGACAGGGCACCCAGCCCCAGCATTTT; abundance: -; j_gene: TRBJ1-5; v_gene: TRBV6-5; d_gene: TRBD1
CDR3aa: CASSLATGGPGEQYF; CDR3nt: TGCGCGAGCAGCTTAGCTACGGGAGGGCCTGGCGAGCAGTACTTC; abundance: -; j_gene: TRBJ2-7; v_gene: TRBV5-1; d_gene: TRBD2
CDR3aa: CASSLVGDTDTQYF; CDR3nt: TGTGCCAGCAGCTTAGTGGGCGACACAGATACGCAGTATTTT; abundance: few; j_gene: TRBJ2-3; v_gene: TRBV7-9; d_gene: -
CDR3aa: CASSLLQTGTEAFF; CDR3nt: TGCGCCAGCAGCTTGTTACAGACAGGGACTGAAGCTTTCTTT; abundance: once; j_gene: TRBJ1-1; v_gene: TRBV5-1; d_gene: TRBD1
CDR3aa: CASSDRRRDLRGYTF; CDR3nt: TGTGCCAGCAGTGATCGCCGCAGGGACTTGCGTGGCTACACCTTC; abundance: -; j_gene: TRBJ1-2; v_gene: TRBV2; d_gene: -
CDR3aa: CSGGLYSYNEQFF; CDR3nt: TGCAGCGGAGGACTATACTCCTACAATGAGCAGTTCTTC; abundance: few; j_gene: TRBJ2-1; v_gene: TRBV29-1; d_gene: -
CDR3aa: CASSLDALQEDGYTF; CDR3nt: TGCGCCAGCAGCTTGGACGCCCTCCAAGAGGATGGCTACACCTTC; abundance: -; j_gene: TRBJ1-2; v_gene: TRBV5-1; d_gene: -
CDR3aa: CATHTSQGPTGELFF; CDR3nt: TGTGCCACCCATACCTCCCAGGGTCCCACCGGGGAGCTGTTTTTT; abundance: -; j_gene: TRBJ2-2; v_gene: TRBV28; d_gene: -
CDR3aa: CASSLSQDSSGAFF; CDR3nt: TGTGCCAGCAGTTTATCCCAGGACAGTTCGGGAGCTTTCTTT; abundance: once; j_gene: TRBJ1-1; v_gene: TRBV27; d_gene: -
CDR3aa: CASRQQGGRARSSYEQYF; CDR3nt: TGTGCCAGTCGCCAGCAAGGAGGTAGGGCTAGGAGCTCCTACGAGCAGTACTTC; abundance: -; j_gene: TRBJ2-7; v_gene: TRBV19; d_gene: -
CDR3aa: CASSGTSGSNTGELFF; CDR3nt: TGTGCCAGCAGCGGGACTAGCGGGTCGAACACCGGGGAGCTGTTTTTT; abundance: -; j_gene: TRBJ2-2; v_gene: TRBV5-6; d_gene: TRBD2
CDR3aa: CASRPQGTSNEKLFF; CDR3nt: TGTGCCAGCAGGCCGCAGGGAACGAGTAATGAAAAACTGTTTTTT; abundance: -; j_gene: TRBJ1-4; v_gene: TRBV2; d_gene: -
CDR3aa: CASSLGKARDEQYF; CDR3nt: TGTGCCAGCAGCTTAGGGAAGGCACGGGACGAGCAGTACTTC; abundance: -; j_gene: TRBJ2-7; v_gene: TRBV7-2; d_gene: -
CDR3aa: CASSPLRGSMNTEAFF; CDR3nt: TGTGCCAGCAGCCCACTCAGGGGGTCTATGAACACTGAAGCTTTCTTT; abundance: -; j_gene: TRBJ1-1; v_gene: TRBV5-4; d_gene: TRBD1
CDR3aa: CASSLGQASYEQYF; CDR3nt: TGTGCCAGCAGCCTGGGACAGGCCTCCTACGAGCAGTACTTC; abundance: -; j_gene: TRBJ2-7; v_gene: TRBV7-3; d_gene: TRBD1
CDR3aa: CASSRDTQAIYGYTF; CDR3nt: TGTGCCAGCAGCCGGGATACGCAGGCGATCTATGGCTACACCTTC; abundance: -; j_gene: TRBJ1-2; v_gene: TRBV28; d_gene: -
CDR3aa: CASSGRGPEAFF; CDR3nt: TGTGCCAGTAGTGGAAGGGGGCCTGAAGCTTTCTTT; abundance: -; j_gene: TRBJ1-1; v_gene: TRBV19; d_gene: TRBD1
CDR3aa: CASTYRVQTTGELFF; CDR3nt: TGTGCCAGCACCTACAGGGTGCAGACCACCGGGGAGCTGTTTTTT; abundance: few; j_gene: TRBJ2-2; v_gene: TRBV7-2; d_gene: -
CDR3aa: CASTAIPDQPQHF; CDR3nt: TGTGCCAGCACCGCGATTCCGGATCAGCCCCAGCATTTT; abundance: -; j_gene: TRBJ1-5; v_gene: TRBV7-8; d_gene: -
CDR3aa: CASSLSTGSFYEQYF; CDR3nt: TGTGCCAGCAGTTTATCGACGGGGTCCTTCTACGAGCAGTACTTC; abundance: -; j_gene: TRBJ2-7; v_gene: TRBV27; d_gene: -
CDR3aa: CASSLGRKTEAFF; CDR3nt: TGTGCCAGCAGCTTAGGCAGAAAGACTGAAGCTTTCTTT; abundance: -; j_gene: TRBJ1-1; v_gene: TRBV11-1; d_gene: -
CDR3aa: CASSLYPGESYEQYF; CDR3nt: TGCGCCAGCAGCCTGTATCCGGGAGAGTCCTACGAGCAGTACTTC; abundance: -; j_gene: TRBJ2-7; v_gene: TRBV5-1; d_gene: -
CDR3aa: CASRSTGGVNQPQHF; CDR3nt: TGTGCCAGTAGATCCACAGGGGGCGTTAATCAGCCCCAGCATTTT; abundance: -; j_gene: TRBJ1-5; v_gene: TRBV19; d_gene: TRBD1
CDR3aa: CASSQEASERGGTDTQYF; CDR3nt: TGTGCCAGCAGCCAAGAGGCCTCCGAGCGGGGCGGCACAGATACGCAGTATTTT; abundance: once; j_gene: TRBJ2-3; v_gene: TRBV7-9; d_gene: TRBD2
CDR3aa: CASSATSGARNGQFF; CDR3nt: TGTGCCAGCAGCGCGACTAGCGGGGCCCGAAATGGGCAGTTCTTC; abundance: -; j_gene: TRBJ2-1; v_gene: TRBV2; d_gene: TRBD2
CDR3aa: CASSHLRSGGETQYF; CDR3nt: TGCGCCAGCAGCCACCTACGGTCGGGTGGGGAGACCCAGTACTTC; abundance: few; j_gene: TRBJ2-5; v_gene: TRBV4-3; d_gene: -
CDR3aa: CASSTDRGAGPQHF; CDR3nt: TGTGCCAGCAGTACAGACAGAGGCGCAGGGCCCCAGCATTTT; abundance: -; j_gene: TRBJ1-5; v_gene: TRBV6-5; d_gene: -
CDR3aa: CASSLELANTGELFF; CDR3nt: TGTGCCAGCAGCTTGGAACTAGCGAACACCGGGGAGCTGTTTTTT; abundance: few; j_gene: TRBJ2-2; v_gene: TRBV7-2; d_gene: -
CDR3aa: CASSLEGPGDRGQFF; CDR3nt: TGCGCCAGCAGCTTGGAGGGCCCCGGGGACAGGGGGCAGTTCTTC; abundance: -; j_gene: TRBJ2-1; v_gene: TRBV5-1; d_gene: TRBD1
CDR3aa: CAISESGQGNTEAFF; CDR3nt: TGTGCCATCAGTGAGTCGGGGCAGGGGAACACTGAAGCTTTCTTT; abundance: -; j_gene: TRBJ1-1; v_gene: TRBV10-3; d_gene: -
CDR3aa: CSVPTRGTQTNEQFF; CDR3nt: TGCAGCGTCCCCACCCGGGGGACTCAAACCAATGAGCAGTTCTTC; abundance: -; j_gene: TRBJ2-1; v_gene: TRBV29-1; d_gene: -
CDR3aa: CASSIGTGIGEAFF; CDR3nt: TGTGCCAGCAGCATCGGGACAGGGATAGGCGAAGCTTTCTTT; abundance: -; j_gene: TRBJ1-1; v_gene: TRBV7-2; d_gene: TRBD1
CDR3aa: CASSWEGSSYNEQFF; CDR3nt: TGTGCCAGCAGCTGGGAGGGGAGCTCCTACAATGAGCAGTTCTTC; abundance: -; j_gene: TRBJ2-1; v_gene: TRBV7-9; d_gene: TRBD2
CDR3aa: CASSPPSGTSVYNEQFF; CDR3nt: TGTGCCAGCTCACCACCCTCCGGGACTAGCGTTTACAATGAGCAGTTCTTC; abundance: -; j_gene: TRBJ2-1; v_gene: TRBV18; d_gene: TRBD2
CDR3aa: CASSPAGTGNEKLFF; CDR3nt: TGCGCCAGCAGCCCAGCCGGGACAGGGAATGAAAAACTGTTTTTT; abundance: -; j_gene: TRBJ1-4; v_gene: TRBV4-3; d_gene: TRBD1
CDR3aa: CASSPVGGINTEAFF; CDR3nt: TGTGCCAGCAGCCCAGTCGGCGGAATAAACACTGAAGCTTTCTTT; abundance: -; j_gene: TRBJ1-1; v_gene: TRBV11-2; d_gene: -
CDR3aa: CASGEANTEAFF; CDR3nt: TGTGCCAGCGGTGAGGCAAACACTGAAGCTTTCTTT; abundance: few; j_gene: TRBJ1-1; v_gene: TRBV28; d_gene: -
CDR3aa: CASSSSGRGTDTQYF; CDR3nt: TGTGCCAGCAGCAGTAGCGGGAGAGGTACAGATACGCAGTATTTT; abundance: few; j_gene: TRBJ2-3; v_gene: TRBV28; d_gene: TRBD2
CDR3aa: CASSQPGTGIVETQYF; CDR3nt: TGCGCCAGCAGCCAACCCGGGACAGGGATTGTGGAGACCCAGTACTTC; abundance: -; j_gene: TRBJ2-5; v_gene: TRBV4-1; d_gene: TRBD1
CDR3aa: CASGDRGSSGELFF; CDR3nt: TGCGCCAGCGGCGACAGGGGGTCGTCCGGGGAGCTGTTTTTT; abundance: few; j_gene: TRBJ2-2; v_gene: TRBV4-1; d_gene: TRBD1
CDR3aa: CASSLTGTSGPRWQFF; CDR3nt: TGTGCCAGCAGTCTAACGGGAACTAGCGGGCCCCGGTGGCAGTTCTTC; abundance: -; j_gene: TRBJ2-1; v_gene: TRBV27; d_gene: TRBD2
CDR3aa: CASSRSDREETQYF; CDR3nt: TGTGCCAGCAGCCGCTCGGACAGGGAAGAGACCCAGTACTTC; abundance: -; j_gene: TRBJ2-5; v_gene: TRBV4-1; d_gene: TRBD1
CDR3aa: CASSPRSPAGGGEQFF; CDR3nt: TGTGCCAGCAGCCCCCGGTCCCCGGCGGGAGGGGGTGAGCAGTTCTTC; abundance: once; j_gene: TRBJ2-1; v_gene: TRBV11-2; d_gene: TRBD2
CDR3aa: CASSHSATGIGEGYTF; CDR3nt: TGCGCCAGCAGCCATTCAGCGACAGGGATTGGGGAAGGCTACACCTTC; abundance: -; j_gene: TRBJ1-2; v_gene: TRBV4-1; d_gene: TRBD1
CDR3aa: CASSLGTSGGQETQYF; CDR3nt: TGTGCCAGCAGCTTGGGGACTAGCGGGGGCCAAGAGACCCAGTACTTC; abundance: few; j_gene: TRBJ2-5; v_gene: TRBV11-2; d_gene: TRBD2
CDR3aa: CASSLGPTGADYGYTF; CDR3nt: TGTGCCAGCAGCTTAGGGCCGACAGGAGCCGACTATGGCTACACCTTC; abundance: -; j_gene: TRBJ1-2; v_gene: TRBV7-3; d_gene: -
CDR3aa: CSVDHGFADTQYF; CDR3nt: TGCAGCGTTGATCACGGGTTCGCAGATACGCAGTATTTT; abundance: few; j_gene: TRBJ2-3; v_gene: TRBV29-1; d_gene: -
CDR3aa: CASSRRQEETQYF; CDR3nt: TGTGCCAGCAGCCGCCGACAGGAAGAGACCCAGTACTTC; abundance: -; j_gene: TRBJ2-5; v_gene: TRBV7-9; d_gene: -
CDR3aa: CASSQDPLAGGPGGANVLTF; CDR3nt: TGTGCCAGCAGCCAAGATCCCCTAGCGGGAGGACCGGGGGGGGCCAACGTCCTGACTTTC; abundance: -; j_gene: TRBJ2-6; v_gene: TRBV4-2; d_gene: TRBD2
CDR3aa: CASSPGGSSYGYTF; CDR3nt: TGTGCCAGCAGTCCGGGAGGATCTTCCTATGGCTACACCTTC; abundance: -; j_gene: TRBJ1-2; v_gene: TRBV6-5; d_gene: -
CDR3aa: CASSAPRTGKNYGYTF; CDR3nt: TGTGCCAGCAGCGCCCCCAGGACAGGGAAAAACTATGGCTACACCTTC; abundance: -; j_gene: TRBJ1-2; v_gene: TRBV9; d_gene: TRBD1
CDR3aa: CASSQDNRGNYGYTF; CDR3nt: TGCGCCAGCAGCCAAGATAACAGGGGAAACTATGGCTACACCTTC; abundance: -; j_gene: TRBJ1-2; v_gene: TRBV4-1; d_gene: TRBD1